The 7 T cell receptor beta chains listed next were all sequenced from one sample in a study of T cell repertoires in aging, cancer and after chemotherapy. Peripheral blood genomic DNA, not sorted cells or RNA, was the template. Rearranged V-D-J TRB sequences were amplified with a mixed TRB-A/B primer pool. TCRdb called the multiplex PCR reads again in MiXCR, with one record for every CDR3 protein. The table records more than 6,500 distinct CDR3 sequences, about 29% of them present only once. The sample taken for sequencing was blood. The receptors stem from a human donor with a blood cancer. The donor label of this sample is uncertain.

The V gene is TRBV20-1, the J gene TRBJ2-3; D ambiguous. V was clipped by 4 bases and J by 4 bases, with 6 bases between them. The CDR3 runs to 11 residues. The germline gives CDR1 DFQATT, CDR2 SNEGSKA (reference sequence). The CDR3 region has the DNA TGCAGTGCTACACCACCAGATACGCAGTATTTT. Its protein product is CSATPPDTQYF.

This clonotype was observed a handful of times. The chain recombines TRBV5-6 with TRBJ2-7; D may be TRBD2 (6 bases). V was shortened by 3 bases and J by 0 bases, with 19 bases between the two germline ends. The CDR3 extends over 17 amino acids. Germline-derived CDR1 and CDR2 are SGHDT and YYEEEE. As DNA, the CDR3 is TGTGCCAGCAGCTCGGGACTTCTTACTGCCCTCTCCTACGAGCAGTACTTC. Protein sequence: CASSSGLLTALSYEQYF.

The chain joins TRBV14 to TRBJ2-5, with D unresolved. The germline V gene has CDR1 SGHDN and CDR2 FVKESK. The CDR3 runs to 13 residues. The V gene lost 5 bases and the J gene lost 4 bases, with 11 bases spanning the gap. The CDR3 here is CASSEKLGETQYF. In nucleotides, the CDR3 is TGTGCCAGCAGCGAGAAATTAGGAGAGACCCAGTACTTC.

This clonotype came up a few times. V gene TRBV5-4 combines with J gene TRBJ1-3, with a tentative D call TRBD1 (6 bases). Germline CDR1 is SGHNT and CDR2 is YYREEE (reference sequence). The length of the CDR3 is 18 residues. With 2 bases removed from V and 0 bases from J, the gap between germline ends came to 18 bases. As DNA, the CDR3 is TGTGCCAGCAGCTTTGGGGTGGGGGGCAGGAGCTCTGGAAACACCATATATTTT. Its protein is CASSFGVGGRSSGNTIYF.

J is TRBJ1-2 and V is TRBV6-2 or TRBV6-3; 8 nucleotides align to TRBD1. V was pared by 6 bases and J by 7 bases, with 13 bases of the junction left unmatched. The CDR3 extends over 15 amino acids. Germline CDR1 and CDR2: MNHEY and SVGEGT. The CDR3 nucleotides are TGTGCCAGCAGAGGCGGGACAGGCGGAATGGGTGGCTACACCTTC. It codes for CASRGGTGGMGGYTF.

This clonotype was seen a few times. The CDR3 region is CATSDFGQNQPQHF. DNA for the CDR3: TGTGCCACCAGTGATTTCGGGCAAAATCAGCCCCAGCATTTT. The V and J genes are TRBV24-1 and TRBJ1-5, with D unclear. Germline CDR1 reads KGHDR; CDR2 reads SFDVKD. CDR3 length: 14 amino acids. Deletions cut 1 base from V and 4 bases from J, with 7 bases between.

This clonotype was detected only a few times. This CDR3 is CASSQNPGRSPGNEQFF. DNA for the CDR3: TGTGCCAGCAGCCAGAACCCGGGACGTAGCCCCGGCAATGAGCAGTTCTTC. The chain has TRBV6-5 and TRBJ2-1; D is tentatively TRBD1 or TRBD2 (5 bases each). The CDR3 is 17 amino acids. From germline, CDR1 is MNHEY and CDR2 SVGAGI. V lost 6 bases and J 6 bases, leaving 24 bases between the germline ends.